This entry features one T cell receptor beta chain sequence. This specimen belongs to a study of blood T cell repertoires in COVID-19. For the study at large: The United States, Italy and Spain supplied acute and convalescent COVID-19 samples. The analysed material was cDNA or gDNA that came from T cells, B-cell-depleted T cells, or PBMCs.

This CDR3 contains 15 residues. Per the germline V gene, CDR1 is MNHEY and CDR2 is SMNVEV (reference sequence). Deletions cut 3 bases from V and 2 bases from J, with 11 bases between. Here immunoSEQ multiplex PCR was the method, and the copy in TCRdb shows in-frame clones only, minus some. Of about 130,000 clones detected, 65% to 90% appear once; the ten largest clones hold 6.6%. The V and J genes are TRBV27 and TRBJ1-5; D is unresolved. This clonotype was sampled from a man at least 80 years old with active or convalescent COVID-19. Source material: peripheral blood. The CDR3, as DNA: TGTGCCAGCAGTTTCGCGGGATCCGGCAATCAGCCCCAGCATTTT. This codes for CASSFAGSGNQPQHF.